This T cell receptor (beta chain) was sequenced in a study of shared clonotypes between healthy human individuals. Study conclusions and caveats: Clonotype sharing among donors likely depends on sequencing depth.

An even split of each subset's genomic DNA across several immunoSEQ plates was performed. Some clones are missing from TCRdb's copy, which holds only in-frame ones; the method was immunoSEQ multiplex PCR. The profile covers fewer than 1.6 million clones, with approximately 98.5% appearing a single time and 0.36% taken by the ten largest. Concerning this clone: The antigen is unknown.

The ends were cut back, 4 bases at V and 0 bases at J, with 11 bases in the middle. Germline values: CDR1 SGHDT, CDR2 YYEEEE. The CDR3 is 15 amino acids. The source of this sequence is a man aged 25-40 years in good health. The specimen was naive CD4+ T cells sorted from blood. The subset here: CD45RA+ positively selected. The V call is TRBV5-6, the J call TRBJ2-1, with D unresolved. CDR3 bases: TGTGCCAGCAGCAACGGTAGGAGCTCCTACAATGAGCAGTTCTTC. It encodes CASSNGRSSYNEQFF.